One sample yielded the 4 T cell receptor beta chains listed below, sequenced in a study of cytomegalovirus exposure and HLA in healthy donors. PCR primers comprised 60 Vbeta and 13 Jbeta primers. Sequencing was performed with immunoSEQ multiplex PCR; in TCRdb, only in-frame clones are kept and a portion is missing. This table has roughly 130,000 clones, roughly 74% appearing once. Input material: PBMCs. Receptors originate from a woman in her forties or fifties in good health and CMV-seropositive.

The J gene is TRBJ1-5, the V gene TRBV30; no firm D call. The CDR3 consists of 15 residues. V was shortened by 0 bases and J by 0 bases, with 9 bases between the two germline ends. In germline, CDR1 is GTSNPN, CDR2 SVGIG (reference sequence). This chain's CDR3 is CAWSVGGNSNQPQHF. The CDR3 DNA follows: TGTGCCTGGAGTGTAGGCGGGAATAGCAATCAGCCCCAGCATTTT. Full variable domain (rest looked up from reference TRBV30 and TRBJ1-5): SQTIHQWPATLVQPVGSPLSLECTVEGTSNPNLYWYRQAAGRGLQLLFYSVGIGQISSEVPQNLSASRPQDRQFILSSKKLLLSDSGFYLCAWSVGGNSNQPQHFGDGTRLSIL.

The V and J genes are TRBV10-1 and TRBJ2-5, with 10 bases identical to TRBD2. Trimming took 2 bases from V and 4 from J; bases not matched to a gene: 4. This CDR3 spans 15 amino acids. CDR1 and CDR2 (germline): WNHNN, SYGVQD (reference sequence). The DNA of the CDR3 is TGCGCCAGCAGTGAGGCTAGCGGGGGCATAGAGACCCAGTACTTC. This translates into CASSEASGGIETQYF.

This chain uses TRBV5-1 with TRBJ1-4, with D perhaps matching TRBD1 (6 bases). Trimming took 4 bases from V and 8 from J, leaving 15 bases between them. The CDR3 runs 14 residues. Germline values: CDR1 SGHRS, CDR2 YFSETQ. The CDR3 loop is CASSLSGEGEKLFF. In DNA, the CDR3 is TGCGCCAGCAGCCTTTCAGGGGAAGGGGAAAAACTGTTTTTT.

The V and J genes are TRBV6-5 and TRBJ1-1; 9 bases line up with TRBD1. CDR3 length equals 15 residues. Germline loops: CDR1 MNHEY, CDR2 SVGAGI. Losses at the gene ends were 6 bases for V and 0 bases for J; bases not matched to a gene: 5. This chain's CDR3 is CASSYNRGLNTEAFF. The CDR3 region has the DNA TGTGCCAGCAGCTATAACAGGGGGCTGAACACTGAAGCTTTCTTT.